These 29 T cell receptor beta chains came from one sample sequenced in a study of cytomegalovirus exposure and HLA in healthy donors. 60 Vbeta and 13 Jbeta primers were used in PCR. Using immunoSEQ multiplex PCR, the repertoire was profiled, and TCRdb retains in-frame clones only, with some absent. The table shows 90,000 to 110,000 clones, with 70% to 80% occurring only once. The sequenced material came from PBMCs. The receptor source for this set is a man aged 35-49 years in good health and CMV-seronegative.

Only one count was recorded for this clone. V is TRBV6-6 and J is TRBJ1-2; unclear D gene. CDR1 and CDR2 (germline): MNHNY, SVGAGI (reference sequence). The length of the CDR3 is 11 residues. Trimming stripped 5 bases from V and 8 bases from J, with 9 bases between. The CDR3 nucleotides read TGTGCCAGCAGTGACGGGTGGGGCTACACCTTC. Its protein product is CASSDGWGYTF.

A few counts support this clone. The chain employs TRBV2 and TRBJ1-5, with TRBD1 matching over 8 bases. The CDR3 loop spans 15 amino acids. V dropped 4 bases and J dropped 2; count of bases not matched to a gene: 4. Germline V gives CDR1 SNHLY, CDR2 FYNNEI. Here the CDR3 reads CASSGWTGRNQPQHF. CDR3 bases: TGTGCCAGCAGTGGGTGGACAGGGCGCAATCAGCCCCAGCATTTT.

The rearrangement joins TRBV2 to TRBJ2-7; TRBD2 aligns across 7 bases. Germline CDR1 and CDR2: SNHLY and FYNNEI. V lost 6 bases to trimming and J lost 4 bases; unmatched junction nucleotides: 9. CDR3 length: 14 amino acids. This CDR3 reads CASRASGINYEQYF. CDR3 coding DNA: TGTGCCAGCAGGGCGAGCGGGATTAATTACGAGCAGTACTTC.

This chain links TRBV7-9 with TRBJ2-1, with 9 nucleotides matching TRBD1. V was pared by 5 bases and J by 7 bases, with 15 bases of the junction left unmatched. CDR1 is SEHNR, CDR2 FQNEAQ, per germline (reference sequence). This CDR3 is 17 amino acids long. The CDR3 sequence is CASSPNRGLARENEQFF. The CDR3 coding sequence is TGTGCCAGCAGCCCTAACAGGGGGCTAGCGCGGGAGAATGAGCAGTTCTTC.

This chain connects TRBV5-1 to TRBJ1-2; D is ambiguous. The V end was cut by 2 bases, the J end by 2 bases, with 10 bases between. The CDR3 has 14 amino acids. Germline V gives CDR1 SGHRS, CDR2 YFSETQ. The CDR3 loop reads CASSFNGGNYGYTF. In nucleotides, the CDR3 is TGCGCCAGCAGCTTTAATGGAGGAAACTATGGCTACACCTTC.

The chain recombines TRBV5-8 with TRBJ2-1; 11 bases line up with TRBD2. CDR3 length equals 17 residues. In germline, CDR1 is SGHTS, CDR2 YDEGEE. V was clipped by 1 base and J by 1 base; unmatched bases: 4. CDR3 sequence reads: CASSLTSGSGSYNEQFF. CDR3 nucleotide sequence: TGTGCCAGCAGCTTGACTAGCGGGAGTGGGTCCTACAATGAGCAGTTCTTC. The full variable domain, rest sourced from reference TRBV5-8 and TRBJ2-1, is EAGVTQSPTHLIKTRGQQATLRCSPISGHTSVYWYQQALGLGLQFLLWYDEGEERNRGNFPPRFSGRQFPNYSSELNVNALELEDSALYLCASSLTSGSGSYNEQFFGPGTRLTVL.

CDR3 loop: CAWSPGGSGANVLTF. The CDR3 DNA reads as TGTGCCTGGAGCCCAGGGGGGTCAGGGGCCAACGTCCTGACTTTC. This chain uses TRBV30 with TRBJ2-6, with D possibly being TRBD1 (7 bases). Trimming took off 3 bases at V and 4 bases at J, with 13 bases between the two ends. Germline V gene data show CDR1 as GTSNPN and CDR2 as SVGIG (reference sequence). The CDR3 consists of 15 residues.

This chain links TRBV7-8 with TRBJ2-1; no definite D call. The CDR3 contains 13 residues. V lost 3 bases, J lost 7 bases, and 10 bases lay in between. CDR1 and CDR2 from the germline V gene are SGHVS and FQNEAQ. CDR3 region: CASSFNFRNEQFF. The DNA of the CDR3 is TGTGCCAGCAGCTTTAACTTCCGGAATGAGCAGTTCTTC. The variable domain in full, with the rest retrieved from reference TRBV7-8 and TRBJ2-1, is GAGVSQSPRYKVAKRGQDVALRCDPISGHVSLFWYQQALGQGPEFLTYFQNEAQLDKSGLPSDRFFAERPEGSVSTLKIQRTQQEDSAVYLCASSFNFRNEQFFGPGTRLTVL.

The chain recombines TRBV7-9 with TRBJ2-3, with unresolved D. The CDR3 contains 14 residues. CDR1 and CDR2 (germline): SEHNR, FQNEAQ (reference sequence). V was pared by 5 bases and J by 5 bases, with 14 bases between. Here the CDR3 DNA reads TGTGCCAGCAGCCGCTTCCCACTTTTAGATACGCAGTATTTT. Translated, it gives CASSRFPLLDTQYF.

The chain has TRBV10-1 and TRBJ2-3, with D possibly being TRBD2 (6 bases). The CDR3 loop spans 15 amino acids. V was cut by 7 bases and J by 8 bases, with 22 bases left in between. CDR1 is WNHNN and CDR2 is SYGVQD in the germline V gene (reference sequence). The CDR3: CASTAGTAPRGTQYF. CDR3 bases: TGCGCCAGCACCGCGGGGACGGCTCCCCGAGGTACGCAGTATTTT.

This chain joins TRBV19 and TRBJ2-1; tentative D call: TRBD2 (7 bases). CDR1 is LNHDA, CDR2 SQIVND, per germline (reference sequence). This CDR3 has 14 amino acids. Trimming left V 10 bases short and J 1 base short, with 14 bases between. In DNA, the CDR3 is TGTGCCACCAGAGGGGGGGAGTCCTACAATGAGCAGTTCTTC. Its translation is CATRGGESYNEQFF.

V and J are TRBV6-5 and TRBJ1-2; TRBD1 matches 9 bases. This CDR3 contains 14 residues. Germline V gene data show CDR1 as MNHEY and CDR2 as SVGAGI. V was clipped by 5 bases and J by 8 bases; unmatched bases: 9. The CDR3 DNA reads TGTGCCAGCAGTCCCCCGGGACAGGGAGGAGGCTACACCTTC. Protein: CASSPPGQGGGYTF.

The chain combines TRBV7-2 with TRBJ1-2, with TRBD1 matching over 8 bases. V was clipped by 5 bases and J by 7 bases; unmatched bases: 9. The germline V gene has CDR1 SGHTA and CDR2 FQGNSA. There are 14 residues in the CDR3. In nucleotides, the CDR3 is TGTGCCAGCAGCCGACCCGACAGGGGTAGTGGCTACACCTTC. Protein product: CASSRPDRGSGYTF.

This clone was recorded once. V gene TRBV5-4 combines with J gene TRBJ2-1, with no clear D. Trimming removed 6 bases from V and 0 bases from J, with 7 bases in between. Germline V gene lookup returns CDR1 SGHNT and CDR2 YYREEE (reference sequence). The CDR3 extends over 13 amino acids. Here the CDR3 reads CASTLGSYNEQFF. DNA for the CDR3: TGTGCCAGCACCCTCGGCTCCTACAATGAGCAGTTCTTC.

This chain joins TRBV29-1 and TRBJ1-1; 12 bases are a match to TRBD1. Germline V gene lookup returns CDR1 SQVTM and CDR2 ANQGSEA. The CDR3 is made up of 13 amino acids. V trimming: 4 bases; J trimming: 12 bases; junction bases outside the gene matches: 9. The CDR3 spells CSVAPGQGAESFF. The CDR3 region has the DNA TGCAGCGTTGCTCCGGGACAGGGGGCTGAGTCTTTCTTT.

This chain connects TRBV9 to TRBJ2-1; TRBD2 matches at 7 bases. CDR1 SGDLS and CDR2 YYNGEE come from the germline V gene. With V trimmed by 3 bases and J by 0 bases, 6 bases remained unmatched. CDR3 length equals 16 residues. CDR3 sequence (DNA): TGTGCCAGCAGCGCCCGATTAGCGGGCTCCTACAATGAGCAGTTCTTC. Encoded protein: CASSARLAGSYNEQFF.

Comment on this clone: A junction boundary mismatches the germline segment, possibly from a read error. The same CDR3 also results from other DNA sequences found in this sample. J is TRBJ1-4 and V is TRBV15; D call uncertain. CDR3 length: 16 residues. CDR1 is LNHNV and CDR2 is YYDKDF in the germline V gene (reference sequence). DNA of the CDR3: TGTGCTACCAGCAGAGATCGGGGAAGGTCTAATGAAAAACTGTTTTTT. It is translated as CATSRDRGRSNEKLFF.

This clone was observed a few times. Other DNA variants within this sample encode the same CDR3. CDR3 region: CASSTGGTNEKLFF. CDR3 coding DNA: TGTGCCAGCAGTACGGGGGGCACTAATGAAAAACTGTTTTTT. The chain has TRBV6-5 and TRBJ1-4, with D perhaps TRBD1 (6 bases). CDR1 MNHEY and CDR2 SVGAGI come from the germline V gene. The V end was cut by 5 bases, the J end by 2 bases, with 9 bases between. There are 14 residues in the CDR3.

The V and J genes are TRBV5-1 and TRBJ2-7; TRBD2 agrees at 10 bases. Germline trimming cut 1 base from V and 3 bases from J; bases unmatched to any gene: 13. CDR3 length equals 18 residues. CDR1 and CDR2 from the germline V gene are SGHRS and YFSETQ. The CDR3 DNA follows: TGCGCCAGCAGCTTGCTGGCTAGCGGGAGTGTCTCCATCTACGAGCAGTACTTC. This codes for CASSLLASGSVSIYEQYF.

The chain joins TRBV27 to TRBJ2-3; 7 bases are shared with TRBD1. Unmatched junction bases numbered 5, after V lost 2 bases and J lost 9 bases. The CDR3 runs to 13 residues. CDR1 and CDR2 from the germline V gene are MNHEY and SMNVEV (reference sequence). The CDR3 DNA reads TGTGCCAGCAGTTTAAGAGGGGGCAGCACGCAGTATTTT. It codes for CASSLRGGSTQYF.

The chain carries TRBV11-2 and TRBJ2-7, with D perhaps matching TRBD1 (5 bases). Trimming cost V 3 bases and J 2 bases, with 8 bases left between them. Germline CDR1 SGHAT, CDR2 FQNNGV. The CDR3 is 13 residues long. The CDR3 loop is CASSFGQAYEQYF. The CDR3 DNA reads TGTGCCAGCAGCTTCGGACAAGCCTACGAGCAGTACTTC.

J is TRBJ2-1 and V is TRBV4-2, with 8 bases identical to TRBD2. The CDR3 runs to 18 residues. V was clipped by 4 bases and J by 0 bases; unmatched bases: 11. Germline values: CDR1 LGHNA, CDR2 YNFKEQ. In DNA form, the CDR3 reads TGTGCCAGCAGCCCCATAAACCCGAGCGGGAGCTCCTACAATGAGCAGTTCTTC. This gives the protein CASSPINPSGSSYNEQFF.

The J gene is TRBJ2-7, the V gene TRBV11-2, with D unresolved. CDR1 SGHAT and CDR2 FQNNGV come from the germline V gene. The ends were cut back, 7 bases at V and 2 bases at J, with 9 bases in the middle. The CDR3 length is 12 residues. The DNA of the CDR3 is TGTGCCAGCAATGCGGCAGCCTACGAGCAGTACTTC. This translates into CASNAAAYEQYF. The full variable domain, completed using reference TRBV11-2 and TRBJ2-7, is EAGVAQSPRYKIIEKRQSVAFWCNPISGHATLYWYQQILGQGPKLLIQFQNNGVVDDSQLPKDRFSAERLKGVDSTLKIQPAKLEDSAVYLCASNAAAYEQYFGPGTRLTVT.

This chain connects TRBV7-9 to TRBJ2-3, with 10 bases matching TRBD2. The CDR3 has 16 amino acids. With 2 bases clipped from V and 0 bases from J, the junction kept 2 bases outside the gene matches. Germline V CDR1 and CDR2: SEHNR, FQNEAQ (reference sequence). The CDR3 nucleotides are TGTGCCAGCAGCTTATCTAGCGGGGGAAGCACAGATACGCAGTATTTT. Translation gives CASSLSSGGSTDTQYF.

The rearrangement joins TRBV4-1 to TRBJ2-7; 7 bases are shared with TRBD2. The germline CDR1 and CDR2 sequences are MGHRA and YSYEKL. With V trimmed by 4 bases and J by 4 bases, 10 bases remained unmatched. The CDR3 totals 15 residues. The DNA for the CDR3 is TGCGCCAGCAGCCTCCGAGGCGGGAGTATTTACGAGCAGTACTTC. Translated, it gives CASSLRGGSIYEQYF.

This clone was recorded once. V is TRBV2 and J is TRBJ1-2; weak D call: TRBD1 (6 bases). With 8 bases removed from V and 6 bases from J, the gap between germline ends came to 19 bases. Germline CDR1 SNHLY, CDR2 FYNNEI. The CDR3 sequence is 14 residues long. The CDR3 spells CASYGGAAGDGYTF. The DNA of the CDR3 is TGTGCCAGCTACGGGGGGGCGGCTGGGGATGGCTACACCTTC.

This clone was detected a few times. This rearrangement joins TRBV6-1 to TRBJ2-7, with 9 bases that match TRBD1. The CDR3 is made up of 15 amino acids. Germline V gene lookup returns CDR1 MNHNS and CDR2 SASEGT. Unmatched junction bases numbered 12, after V lost 6 bases and J lost 6 bases. This chain's CDR3 is CASSEPGQGTVEQYF. The DNA of the CDR3 is TGTGCCAGCAGCGAACCAGGACAGGGGACCGTCGAGCAGTACTTC.

The rearrangement links TRBV25-1 to TRBJ2-1, with no clear D. V lost 3 bases and J 7 bases, leaving 7 bases between the germline ends. Germline V gene lookup returns CDR1 MGHDK and CDR2 SYGVNS. The CDR3 sequence is 12 residues long. DNA for the CDR3: TGTGCCAGCAGTGAGAGAGGAAATGAGCAGTTCTTC. Encoded protein: CASSERGNEQFF.

The chain is built from TRBV27 and TRBJ1-2; D is undetermined. This CDR3 is 14 amino acids long. V was pared by 5 bases and J by 0 bases, with 10 bases between. From germline, CDR1 is MNHEY and CDR2 SMNVEV (reference sequence). The DNA of the CDR3 is TGTGCCAGCAGTCTACGAGGGCCTAACTATGGCTACACCTTC. Amino acid sequence: CASSLRGPNYGYTF.